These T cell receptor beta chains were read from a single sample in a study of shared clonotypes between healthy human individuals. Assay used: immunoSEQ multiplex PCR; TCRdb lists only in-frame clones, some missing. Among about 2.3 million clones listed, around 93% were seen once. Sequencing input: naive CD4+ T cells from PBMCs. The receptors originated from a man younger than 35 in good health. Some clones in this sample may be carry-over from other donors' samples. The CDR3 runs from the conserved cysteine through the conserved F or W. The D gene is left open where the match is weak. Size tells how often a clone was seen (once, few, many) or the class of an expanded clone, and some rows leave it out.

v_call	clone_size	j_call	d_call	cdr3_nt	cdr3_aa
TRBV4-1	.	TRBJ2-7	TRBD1	TGCGCCAGCAGCCACCTTAGGACAGGGGGCCTAGACGAGCAGTACTTC	CASSHLRTGGLDEQYF
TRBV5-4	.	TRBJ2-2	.	TGTGCCAGCAGCCAGGGAGGGGGGTGGACCGGGGAGCTGTTTTTT	CASSQGGGWTGELFF
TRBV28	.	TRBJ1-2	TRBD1	TGTGCCAGTCGGACAGGGAACTATGGCTACACCTTC	CASRTGNYGYTF
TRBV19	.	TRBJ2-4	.	TGTGCCAGTAGTCCTTTAGGGGGGGACAAAAACATTCAGTACTTC	CASSPLGGDKNIQYF
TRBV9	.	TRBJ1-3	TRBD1	TGTGCCAGCAGCCCCCACAGGGGATCTGGAAACACCATATATTTT	CASSPHRGSGNTIYF
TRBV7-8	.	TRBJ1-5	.	TGTGCCAGCAGCTCACGGGACCCGGTGGGCAATCAGCCCCAGCATTTT	CASSSRDPVGNQPQHF
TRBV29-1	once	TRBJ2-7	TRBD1	TGCAGCGTTGGAAAACCCGGGACAGGGGGCACCGAGCAGTACTTC	CSVGKPGTGGTEQYF
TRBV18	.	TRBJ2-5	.	TGTGCCAGCTCACCAGAAGCGGGAGAGACCCAGTACTTC	CASSPEAGETQYF
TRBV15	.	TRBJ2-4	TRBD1	TGTGCCACCAGCAGACAGGGGGCCTACCCAAACATTCAGTACTTC	CATSRQGAYPNIQYF
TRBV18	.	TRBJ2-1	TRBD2	TGTGCCAGCTCACTAGGACTAGCGGGAGGGAATGAGCAGTTCTTC	CASSLGLAGGNEQFF
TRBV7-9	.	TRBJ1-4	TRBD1	TGTGCCAGCAGCTTAGGGGACAGATCAGCAACTAATGAAAAACTGTTTTTT	CASSLGDRSATNEKLFF
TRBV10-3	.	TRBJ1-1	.	TGTGCCATCAGCCCAGGAGGTAGCACTGAAGCTTTCTTT	CAISPGGSTEAFF
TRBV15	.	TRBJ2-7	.	TGTGCCACCAGCAGAGAAAGGGGTACCTACGAGCAGTACTTC	CATSRERGTYEQYF
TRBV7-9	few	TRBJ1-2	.	TGTGCCAGCAGCTTAGCTGACCTAGCTAACTATGGCTACACCTTC	CASSLADLANYGYTF